This entry describes one T cell receptor beta chain. Produced via immunoSEQ multiplex PCR; TCRdb's table is partial and in-frame only. The table has about 330,000 clones, over 75% seen once. The sample is drawn from a study of blood T cell repertoires in COVID-19. Study at large: The United States, Italy and Spain supplied acute and convalescent COVID-19 samples.

The receptor was derived from a human donor in a cohort sampled during active COVID-19. The sequenced material came from peripheral blood.

This chain's CDR3 is CASSATRTGGEDYGYTF. For the CDR3, the DNA is TGTGCCAGCAGTGCCACCCGGACAGGGGGCGAAGACTATGGCTACACCTTC. The chain carries TRBV2 and TRBJ1-2; 11 bases match TRBD1. There are 17 residues in the CDR3. The V gene's germline CDR1 is SNHLY and CDR2 FYNNEI. V gave up 4 bases and J gave up 3 bases; unmatched junction bases: 10. The entire variable domain, with the rest obtained from reference TRBV2 and TRBJ1-2, is as follows: EPEVTQTPSHQVTQMGQEVILRCVPISNHLYFYWYRQILGQKVEFLVSFYNNEISEKSEIFDDQFSVERPDGSNFTLKIRSTKLEDSAMYFCASSATRTGGEDYGYTFGSGTRLTVV.